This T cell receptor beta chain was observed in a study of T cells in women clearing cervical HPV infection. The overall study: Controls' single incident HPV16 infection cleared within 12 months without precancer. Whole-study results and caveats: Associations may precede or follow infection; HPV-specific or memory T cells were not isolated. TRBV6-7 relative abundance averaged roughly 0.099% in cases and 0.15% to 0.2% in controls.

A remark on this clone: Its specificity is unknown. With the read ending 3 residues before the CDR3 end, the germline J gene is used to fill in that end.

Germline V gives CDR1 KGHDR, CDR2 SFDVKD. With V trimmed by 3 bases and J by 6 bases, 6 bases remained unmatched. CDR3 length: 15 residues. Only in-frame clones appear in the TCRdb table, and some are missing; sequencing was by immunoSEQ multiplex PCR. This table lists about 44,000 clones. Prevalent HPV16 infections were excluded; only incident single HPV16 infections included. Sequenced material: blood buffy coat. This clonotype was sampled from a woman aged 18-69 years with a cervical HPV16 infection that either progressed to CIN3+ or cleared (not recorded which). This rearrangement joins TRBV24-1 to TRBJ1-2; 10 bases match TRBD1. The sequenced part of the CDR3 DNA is TGTGCCACCAGTGATCCCGACGGGACAGGGGATGGC. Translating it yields CATSDPDGTGDG. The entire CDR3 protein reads CATSDPDGTGDGYTF.